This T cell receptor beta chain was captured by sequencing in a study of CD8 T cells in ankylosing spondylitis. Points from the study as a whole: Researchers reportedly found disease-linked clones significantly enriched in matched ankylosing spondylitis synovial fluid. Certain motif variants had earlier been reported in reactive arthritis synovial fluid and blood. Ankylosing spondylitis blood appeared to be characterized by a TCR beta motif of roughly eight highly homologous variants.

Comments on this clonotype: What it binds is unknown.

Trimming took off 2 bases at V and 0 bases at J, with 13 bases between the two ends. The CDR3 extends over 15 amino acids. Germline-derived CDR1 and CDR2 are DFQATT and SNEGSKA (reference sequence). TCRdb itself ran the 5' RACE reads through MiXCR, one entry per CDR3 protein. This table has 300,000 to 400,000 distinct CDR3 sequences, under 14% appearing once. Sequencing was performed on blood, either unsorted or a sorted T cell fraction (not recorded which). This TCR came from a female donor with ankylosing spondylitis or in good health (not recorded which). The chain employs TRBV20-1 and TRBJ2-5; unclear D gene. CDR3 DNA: TGCAGTGCTAGACGCCCGGACGACAACCAAGAGACCCAGTACTTC. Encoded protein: CSARRPDDNQETQYF.